These 31 T cell receptor beta chains were sequenced from one sample in a study of blood T cell repertoires in COVID-19. The assay was immunoSEQ multiplex PCR, and TCRdb's table has in-frame clones only and misses some. The sample consists of approximately 280,000 clones, around 91% of them appearing once. The sample consisted of peripheral blood. The receptors here all came from a woman aged 55 to 70 with acute or convalescent COVID-19.

V and J are TRBV7-2 and TRBJ1-2, with TRBD1 matching over 10 bases. From germline, CDR1 is SGHTA and CDR2 FQGNSA. The CDR3 length is 16 residues. Germline trimming cut 1 base from V and 11 bases from J; bases unmatched to any gene: 13. The CDR3: CASSLGVRDRGFGYTF. DNA for the CDR3: TGTGCCAGCAGCTTAGGGGTGCGGGACAGGGGCTTTGGGTACACCTTC.

The chain uses TRBV7-2 and TRBJ1-2; 7 nucleotides align to TRBD1. Per the germline V gene, CDR1 is SGHTA and CDR2 is FQGNSA. The V and J ends lost 5 bases and 8 bases, in that order; junction bases with no gene match: 17. The CDR3 has 16 residues. CDR3 amino acids: CASSQDASGARGGYTF. CDR3 in DNA: TGTGCCAGCAGCCAAGACGCTTCAGGGGCCAGGGGGGGCTACACCTTC.

The chain uses TRBV28 and TRBJ2-7; 7 bases map to TRBD2. Trimming cost V 4 bases and J 3 bases; bases outside gene matches: 3. The CDR3 loop spans 13 amino acids. Germline assignment: CDR1 MDHEN and CDR2 SYDVKM. CDR3 DNA: TGTGCCAGCAGTTCTGCGGGGGACTACGAGCAGTACTTC. Translating gives CASSSAGDYEQYF. Combining the CDR3 with reference TRBV28 and TRBJ2-7 gives the whole variable domain DVKVTQSSRYLVKRTGEKVFLECVQDMDHENMFWYRQDPGLGLRLIYFSYDVKMKEKGDIPEGYSVSREKKERFSLILESASTNQTSMYLCASSSAGDYEQYFGPGTRLTVT.

The chain is built from TRBV27 and TRBJ2-1, with 9 bases that match TRBD2. V was pared by 5 bases and J by 7 bases, with 9 bases of the junction left unmatched. This CDR3 contains 15 residues. Germline V CDR1 and CDR2: MNHEY, SMNVEV (reference sequence). CDR3 nucleotides: TGTGCCAGCAGTCCCGCCGGACTAGCGAGAAATGAGCAGTTCTTC. It codes for CASSPAGLARNEQFF.

J is TRBJ2-2 and V is TRBV28; 9 bases agree with TRBD1. V lost 7 bases and J lost 5; bases outside the gene matches: 20. Germline V lookup: CDR1 MDHEN, CDR2 SYDVKM. This CDR3 spans 19 amino acids. CDR3 sequence: CASTSTGGLRFIRTGELFF. Here the CDR3 DNA reads TGTGCCAGCACCTCGACAGGGGGTTTACGTTTTATAAGGACCGGGGAGCTGTTTTTT.

This clone was observed a single time. The chain joins TRBV5-1 to TRBJ1-5; TRBD1 matches at 7 bases. Trimming cost V 5 bases and J 5 bases; bases outside gene matches: 4. This CDR3 spans 13 amino acids. Germline-derived CDR1 and CDR2 are SGHRS and YFSETQ. As DNA, the CDR3 is TGCGCCAGCAGTTATACAGGGGATCAGCCCCAGCATTTT. It codes for CASSYTGDQPQHF.

The chain joins TRBV7-8 to TRBJ2-1; 10 nucleotides line up with TRBD1. V was pared by 5 bases and J by 4 bases, with 8 bases of the junction left unmatched. Per the germline V gene, CDR1 is SGHVS and CDR2 is FQNEAQ. CDR3 size: 16 residues. Here the CDR3 DNA reads TGTGCCAGCAGCCTTCCGGGACAGGGGCTATACAATGAGCAGTTCTTC. This encodes CASSLPGQGLYNEQFF.

J is TRBJ1-5 and V is TRBV7-2, with 7 bases lining up with TRBD1. The CDR3 covers 19 residues. Germline V gene data show CDR1 as SGHTA and CDR2 as FQGNSA. Germline trimming cut 1 base from V and 0 bases from J; bases unmatched to any gene: 12. The CDR3 coding sequence is TGTGCCAGCAGCTTAGGCCTGGGGGACAGACGACATAGCAATCAGCCCCAGCATTTT. Protein sequence: CASSLGLGDRRHSNQPQHF.

J is TRBJ1-1 and V is TRBV18; 7 bases fit TRBD1. V shed 3 bases, J shed 0 bases, and the junction held 1 base outside the gene matches. Germline CDR1 KGHSH, CDR2 LQKENI. This CDR3 comprises 14 residues. The CDR3 protein is CASSPGQLNTEAFF. The CDR3 bases are TGTGCCAGCTCACCGGGACAGCTGAACACTGAAGCTTTCTTT.

This CDR3 is CASSTDRGSDETQYF. CDR3 coding DNA: TGTGCCAGCAGTACGGACAGGGGATCGGATGAGACCCAGTACTTC. The chain carries TRBV27 and TRBJ2-5; 9 positions match TRBD1. The CDR3 loop spans 15 amino acids. The germline V gene encodes CDR1 MNHEY and CDR2 SMNVEV (reference sequence). The V and J ends lost 5 bases and 5 bases, in that order; junction bases with no gene match: 9.

In DNA, the CDR3 is TGTGCCAGCAGCTTTTCAGGGGGTTATGGCTACACCTTC. Translated, it gives CASSFSGGYGYTF. The rearrangement uses TRBV7-2 and TRBJ1-2, with 7 bases fitting TRBD1. The ends lost 3 bases at V and 5 bases at J; junction bases unmatched: 3. The CDR3 consists of 13 residues. Per the germline V gene, CDR1 is SGHTA and CDR2 is FQGNSA.

The rearrangement joins TRBV10-3 to TRBJ2-5; D may be TRBD2 (6 bases). Deletions cut 1 base from V and 5 bases from J, with 11 bases between. There are 14 residues in the CDR3. Germline values: CDR1 ENHRY, CDR2 SYGVKD. The CDR3 is CAISEYRGMETQYF. The CDR3 DNA reads as TGTGCCATCAGTGAGTACCGGGGGATGGAGACCCAGTACTTC.

This clone was seen a few times. J is TRBJ1-4 and V is TRBV28, with a weak D call TRBD1 (6 bases). The CDR3 contains 17 residues. CDR1 MDHEN and CDR2 SYDVKM come from the germline V gene. V was cut by 3 bases and J by 5 bases, with 19 bases left in between. The CDR3 loop is CASSFVSRGPSNEKLFF. The DNA of the CDR3 is TGTGCCAGCAGTTTCGTGTCCAGGGGACCATCGAATGAAAAACTGTTTTTT.

The V call is TRBV20-1, the J call TRBJ2-5; no clear D gene. Trimming removed 3 bases at V and 1 base at J, with 12 bases between. This CDR3 contains 14 residues. Looked up from germline, CDR1 is DFQATT and CDR2 is SNEGSKA (reference sequence). The CDR3 bases are TGCAGTGCTAGTTTAGGAGCTGGCCAAGAGACCCAGTACTTC. This gives the protein CSASLGAGQETQYF.

The chain carries TRBV9 and TRBJ2-2, with TRBD1 as a possible D gene (5 bases). The CDR3 extends over 12 amino acids. The germline V gene encodes CDR1 SGDLS and CDR2 YYNGEE. The V end lost 3 bases, the J end lost 8 bases, and 8 bases lay between the germline ends. The CDR3 loop reads CASSDDRGELFF. The CDR3 nucleotides read TGTGCCAGCAGCGACGACAGAGGGGAGCTGTTTTTT.

The table lists this clone with many counts. The chain carries TRBV5-1 and TRBJ2-7; 11 positions match TRBD2. The CDR3 length is 14 residues. V was clipped by 3 bases and J by 6 bases; unmatched bases: 5. Germline-derived CDR1 and CDR2 are SGHRS and YFSETQ. For the CDR3, the DNA is TGCGCCAGCAGCTCAGTAGCGGGAGGGAGCGAGCAGTACTTC. This encodes CASSSVAGGSEQYF.

The chain employs TRBV5-1 and TRBJ2-2; D possibly corresponds to TRBD1 (10 bases). There are 21 residues in the CDR3. The V and J ends lost 3 bases and 7 bases respectively, with 34 bases between them. The germline gives CDR1 SGHRS, CDR2 YFSETQ. The CDR3 protein is CASSSPRQGAVAGETDGELFF. The CDR3 coding sequence is TGCGCCAGCAGCTCGCCGCGACAGGGGGCAGTAGCGGGAGAGACTGACGGGGAGCTGTTTTTT.

This clone appeared once. The chain joins TRBV3-1 (or the pseudogene TRBV3-2) to TRBJ2-5, with 9 bases fitting TRBD1. The V segment lost 4 bases and the J segment 2 bases; nucleotides outside the gene matches: 5. Germline values: CDR1 LGHDT, CDR2 YNNKEL (reference sequence). The length of the CDR3 is 15 residues. CDR3 sequence reads: CASSPGTGRQETQYF. For the CDR3, the DNA is TGTGCCAGCAGCCCCGGGACAGGGCGACAAGAGACCCAGTACTTC.

The rearrangement uses TRBV6-6 and TRBJ2-3; tentatively, D is TRBD2 (6 bases). This CDR3 has 12 amino acids. V was shortened by 4 bases and J by 11 bases, with 13 bases between the two germline ends. Germline-derived CDR1 and CDR2 are MNHNY and SVGAGI (reference sequence). The CDR3: CASSLPGDQQYF. The CDR3 nucleotides read TGTGCCAGCAGTTTGCCGGGGGACCAGCAGTATTTT.

V and J are TRBV16 and TRBJ2-1; 8 bases agree with TRBD1. Germline assignment: CDR1 KGHSY and CDR2 FQNENV. With V trimmed by 2 bases and J by 1 base, 1 base remained unmatched. The CDR3 extends over 15 amino acids. The CDR3 is CASSQRQGSYNEQFF. Here the CDR3 DNA reads TGTGCCAGCAGCCAAAGACAGGGGTCCTACAATGAGCAGTTCTTC.

The chain recombines TRBV5-4 with TRBJ1-3; D perhaps matches TRBD1 (6 bases). CDR1 is SGHNT, CDR2 YYREEE, per germline (reference sequence). V gave up 3 bases and J gave up 3 bases, with 16 bases separating them. The CDR3 has 16 residues. The CDR3 coding sequence is TGTGCCAGCAGCTCAGGGGCCCAGGGGCATGGAAACACCATATATTTT. It yields the protein CASSSGAQGHGNTIYF.

A single count supports this clone. This chain uses TRBV10-3 with TRBJ1-5; TRBD1 might be the D (6 bases). From germline, CDR1 is ENHRY and CDR2 SYGVKD. V was pared by 6 bases and J by 2 bases, with 11 bases between. The CDR3 covers 14 residues. The CDR3 DNA reads as TGTGCCATCAGCCTGACAGGAGGCAATCAGCCCCAGCATTTT. It encodes CAISLTGGNQPQHF.

This clone was counted only a few times. The rearrangement uses TRBV28 and TRBJ2-1; 9 nucleotides align to TRBD1. Germline lookup yields CDR1 MDHEN and CDR2 SYDVKM. The V and J ends lost 5 bases and 10 bases, in that order; junction bases with no gene match: 12. This CDR3 spans 15 amino acids. CDR3 coding DNA: TGTGCCAGCAGTCAAGGGACAGGGTCTTGGGAGGAGCAGTTCTTC. Translation: CASSQGTGSWEEQFF.

As regards this clone: The sample carries other DNA sequences with the same CDR3. The V call is TRBV30, the J call TRBJ1-5; D remains unclear. The V end was cut by 0 bases, the J end by 2 bases, with 8 bases between. The germline V gene has CDR1 GTSNPN and CDR2 SVGIG (reference sequence). This CDR3 is 14 amino acids long. CDR3 coding DNA: TGTGCCTGGAGTGTTTCGGGTGGCAATCAGCCCCAGCATTTT. Its protein product is CAWSVSGGNQPQHF.

The chain carries TRBV5-4 and TRBJ2-3; TRBD2 agrees at 9 bases. Unmatched junction bases numbered 12, after V lost 6 bases and J lost 1 base. The CDR3 totals 17 residues. Germline V CDR1 and CDR2: SGHNT, YYREEE (reference sequence). This CDR3 is CASTWAGGALGTDTQYF. CDR3 sequence (DNA): TGTGCCAGCACTTGGGCGGGGGGGGCCTTGGGCACAGATACGCAGTATTTT. The full variable domain, with the rest looked up from reference TRBV5-4 and TRBJ2-3, is ETGVTQSPTHLIKTRGQQVTLRCSSQSGHNTVSWYQQALGQGPQFIFQYYREEENGRGNFPPRFSGLQFPNYSSELNVNALELDDSALYLCASTWAGGALGTDTQYFGPGTRLTVL.

This clone was found once. The chain links TRBV30 to TRBJ1-5, with TRBD1 matching over 7 bases. There are 21 residues in the CDR3. From germline, CDR1 is GTSNPN and CDR2 SVGIG (reference sequence). J lost 0 bases, V lost 7 bases, and 27 bases had no gene match. The CDR3 coding sequence is TGTGCCTCCGGACAGGTAGCCCTGGATCACCCATTTACCCTTAGCAATCAGCCCCAGCATTTT. The encoded protein is CASGQVALDHPFTLSNQPQHF.

The chain employs TRBV9 and TRBJ1-3; 9 positions match TRBD1. The germline gives CDR1 SGDLS, CDR2 YYNGEE. This CDR3 has 15 amino acids. Trimming took 3 bases from V and 4 from J; bases not matched to a gene: 5. CDR3 amino acids: CASSGTGGEGNTIYF. Here the CDR3 DNA reads TGTGCCAGCAGCGGAACAGGGGGCGAGGGAAACACCATATATTTT.

This clone was seen once. The rearrangement joins TRBV9 to TRBJ2-1, with D possibly being TRBD1 (6 bases). Germline CDR1 SGDLS, CDR2 YYNGEE. This CDR3 is built from 12 residues. With 3 bases removed from V and 9 bases from J, the gap between germline ends came to 10 bases. Here the CDR3 reads CASSGGPGEQFF. CDR3 nucleotide sequence: TGTGCCAGCAGCGGGGGGCCTGGTGAGCAGTTCTTC.

In nucleotides, the CDR3 is TGTGCCAGCAGTTACCCTACAGGGGGCGCAGGGTATGGCTACACCTTC. Its protein is CASSYPTGGAGYGYTF. The chain couples TRBV6-5 to TRBJ1-2, with 9 bases identical to TRBD1. This CDR3 comprises 16 residues. Unmatched junction bases numbered 9, after V lost 2 bases and J lost 5 bases. Germline V CDR1 and CDR2: MNHEY, SVGAGI.

This clone has only one observation. This chain uses TRBV6-5 with TRBJ1-6, with TRBD1 identical over 7 bases. The CDR3 consists of 15 residues. Trimming removed 5 bases from V and 6 bases from J; junction bases left unmatched: 7. Per germline, CDR1 MNHEY and CDR2 SVGAGI. CDR3 sequence (DNA): TGTGCCAGCAGTCCTTATACAGGGGTTAATTCACCCCTCCACTTT. Translating gives CASSPYTGVNSPLHF.

With respect to this clone: The same CDR3 arises from other DNA sequences in this sample as well. The CDR3 coding sequence is TGTGCCAGTAGCCTGACAGGGGGCCCGAATCAGCCCCAGCATTTT. It specifies CASSLTGGPNQPQHF. The chain uses TRBV19 and TRBJ1-5, with 10 bases aligning to TRBD1. The CDR3 contains 15 residues. V trimming: 6 bases; J trimming: 4 bases; junction bases outside the gene matches: 6. The germline CDR1 and CDR2 sequences are LNHDA and SQIVND (reference sequence).